This T cell receptor (beta chain) was captured in a study of molecular identifiers for immune sequencing clone quantification. Study-wide context: For replicates, RNA isolated from approximately 22,000 or 94,000 naive CD8 cells was divided into five portions, of which four were sequenced.

Study findings and constraints: Amid about a million naive cells, spiked Jurkat TCR RNA from one cell was reportedly still detectable.

In TCRdb, the PCR reads were re-called with MiXCR into one record per CDR3 protein. Of just under 650,000 distinct CDR3 sequences listed, 15% to 20% are singletons. The length of the CDR3 is 17 residues. On this clonotype itself: What it binds is unknown. One base away lies a much larger clone, so this may be a sequencing read error.

Sorted cell numbers of about 19,000 to 1,000,000, with 10%, 30% or 50% RNA, served as input for naive CD8 libraries. The genes are TRBV12-3 or TRBV12-4 and TRBJ1-3, with TRBD1 matching over 10 bases. The receptor comes from a human donor in good health. Some libraries in this study had Jurkat cell RNA spiked in. Sequencing was done on a sample of naive CD8+ T cells from blood, with Jurkat cell RNA spiked in. Subset meaning: FACS-sorted CD8+CD4-CCR7+CD45RA+ naive T cells. The CDR3 loop reads CASSFPGTGETGNTTYF. Here the CDR3 DNA reads TGTGCCAGCAGTTTTCCCGGGACAGGGGAGACTGGAAACACCACATATTTT.